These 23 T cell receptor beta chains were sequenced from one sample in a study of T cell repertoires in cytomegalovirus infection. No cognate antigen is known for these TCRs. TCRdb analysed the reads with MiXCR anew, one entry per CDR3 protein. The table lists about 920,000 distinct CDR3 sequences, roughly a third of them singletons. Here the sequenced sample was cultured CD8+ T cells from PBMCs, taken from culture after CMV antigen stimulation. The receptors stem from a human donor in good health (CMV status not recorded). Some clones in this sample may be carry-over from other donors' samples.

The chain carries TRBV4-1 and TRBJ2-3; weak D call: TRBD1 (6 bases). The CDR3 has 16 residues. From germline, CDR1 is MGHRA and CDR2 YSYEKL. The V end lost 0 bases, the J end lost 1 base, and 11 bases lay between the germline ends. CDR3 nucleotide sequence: TGCGCCAGCAGCCAAGAGTGGGCAGGGGGCACAGATACGCAGTATTTT. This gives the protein CASSQEWAGGTDTQYF.

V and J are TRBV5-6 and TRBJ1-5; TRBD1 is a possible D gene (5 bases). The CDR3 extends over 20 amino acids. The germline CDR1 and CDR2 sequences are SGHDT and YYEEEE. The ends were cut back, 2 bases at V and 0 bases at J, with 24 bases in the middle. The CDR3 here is CASSFFALDDRPDSNQPQHF. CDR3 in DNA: TGTGCCAGCAGCTTCTTTGCTCTTGACGACAGACCAGATAGCAATCAGCCCCAGCATTTT.

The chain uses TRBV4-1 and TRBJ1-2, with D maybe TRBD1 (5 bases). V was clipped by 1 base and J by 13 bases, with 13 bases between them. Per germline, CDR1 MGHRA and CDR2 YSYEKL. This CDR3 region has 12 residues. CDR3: CASSQGSRGSTF. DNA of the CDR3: TGCGCCAGCAGCCAAGGATCGCGGGGCAGCACCTTC.

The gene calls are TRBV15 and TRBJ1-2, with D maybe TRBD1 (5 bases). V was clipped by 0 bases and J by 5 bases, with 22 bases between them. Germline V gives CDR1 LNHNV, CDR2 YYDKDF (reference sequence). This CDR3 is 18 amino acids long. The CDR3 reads CATSRDRLGFDGGYGYTF. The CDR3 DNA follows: TGTGCCACCAGCAGAGATCGACTAGGGTTTGACGGGGGGTATGGCTACACCTTC.

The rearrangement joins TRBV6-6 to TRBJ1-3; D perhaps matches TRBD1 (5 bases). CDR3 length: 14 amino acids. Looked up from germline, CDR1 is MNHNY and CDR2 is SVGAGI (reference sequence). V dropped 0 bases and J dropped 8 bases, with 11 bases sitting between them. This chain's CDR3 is CASSYSGQGYTIYF. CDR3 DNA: TGTGCCAGCAGTTACTCGGGGCAGGGTTACACCATATATTTT.

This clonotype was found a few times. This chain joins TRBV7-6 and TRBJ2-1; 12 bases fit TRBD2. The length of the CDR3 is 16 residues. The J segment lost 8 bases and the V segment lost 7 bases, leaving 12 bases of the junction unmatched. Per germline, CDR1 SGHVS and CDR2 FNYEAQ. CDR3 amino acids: CASNNQLAGGHDEQFF. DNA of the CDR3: TGTGCCAGCAACAATCAACTAGCGGGGGGCCACGATGAGCAGTTCTTC. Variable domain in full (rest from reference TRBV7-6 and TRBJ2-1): GAGVSQSPRYKVTKRGQDVALRCDPISGHVSLYWYRQALGQGPEFLTYFNYEAQQDKSGLPNDRFSAERPEGSISTLTIQRTEQRDSAMYRCASNNQLAGGHDEQFFGPGTRLTVL.

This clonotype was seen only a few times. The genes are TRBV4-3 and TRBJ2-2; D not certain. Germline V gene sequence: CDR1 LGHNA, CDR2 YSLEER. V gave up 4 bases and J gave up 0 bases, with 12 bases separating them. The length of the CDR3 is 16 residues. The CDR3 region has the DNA TGCGCCAGCAGCCCCCGAGGCACCGCGAACACCGGGGAGCTGTTTTTT. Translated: CASSPRGTANTGELFF.

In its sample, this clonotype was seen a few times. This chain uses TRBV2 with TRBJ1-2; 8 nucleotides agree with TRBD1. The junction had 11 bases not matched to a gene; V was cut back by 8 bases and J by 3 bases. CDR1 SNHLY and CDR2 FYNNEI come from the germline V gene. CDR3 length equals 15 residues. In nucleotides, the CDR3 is TGTGCCAGCTGGGGTCCGGGACAGGAGGACTATGGCTACACCTTC. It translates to CASWGPGQEDYGYTF.

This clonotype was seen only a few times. The DNA for the CDR3 is TGCGCCAGCAGCCAAGTAATCCAGGATACGCAGTATTTT. Amino acid sequence: CASSQVIQDTQYF. This sequence joins TRBV4-1 and TRBJ2-3; no definite D call. This CDR3 region has 13 residues. V was shortened by 1 base and J by 6 bases, with 8 bases between the two germline ends. The V gene's germline CDR1 is MGHRA and CDR2 YSYEKL.

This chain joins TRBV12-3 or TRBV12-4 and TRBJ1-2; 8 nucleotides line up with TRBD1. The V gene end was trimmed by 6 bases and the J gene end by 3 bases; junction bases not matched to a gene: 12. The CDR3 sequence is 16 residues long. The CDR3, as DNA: TGTGCCAGCAGACACCCAACAGGGGGTGACGACTATGGCTACACCTTC. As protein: CASRHPTGGDDYGYTF.

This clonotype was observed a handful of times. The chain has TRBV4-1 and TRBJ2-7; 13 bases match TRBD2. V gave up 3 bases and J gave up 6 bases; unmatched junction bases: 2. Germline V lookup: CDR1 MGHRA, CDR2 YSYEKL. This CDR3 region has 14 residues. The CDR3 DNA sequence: TGCGCCAGCAGCCAGGGGACTAGCGGGGTCGAGCAGTACTTC. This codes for CASSQGTSGVEQYF.

CDR3 nucleotides: TGTGCCAGCAGCTTATTCGGGGTCGCGGGGGATACCACCGGGGAGCTGTTTTTT. This encodes CASSLFGVAGDTTGELFF. The chain uses TRBV7-9 and TRBJ2-2; 7 bases fit TRBD2. V was pared by 2 bases and J by 4 bases, with 13 bases of the junction left unmatched. Germline V gene lookup returns CDR1 SEHNR and CDR2 FQNEAQ (reference sequence). This CDR3 has 18 residues.

The CDR3 sequence: CASSSGVNTGELFF. The CDR3 bases are TGTGCCAGCAGTTCAGGGGTCAACACCGGGGAGCTGTTTTTT. J is TRBJ2-2 and V is TRBV27; D may be TRBD1 (6 bases). With 4 bases removed from V and 2 bases from J, the gap between germline ends came to 8 bases. The CDR3 is 14 amino acids. Per the germline V gene, CDR1 is MNHEY and CDR2 is SMNVEV (reference sequence).

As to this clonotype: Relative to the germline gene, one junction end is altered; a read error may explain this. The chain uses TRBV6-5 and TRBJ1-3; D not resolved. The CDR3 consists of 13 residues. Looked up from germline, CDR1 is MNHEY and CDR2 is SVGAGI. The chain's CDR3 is CASAVGSGDTIYF. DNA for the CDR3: TGTGCCAGCGCCGTGGGCTCTGGAGACACCATATATTTT.

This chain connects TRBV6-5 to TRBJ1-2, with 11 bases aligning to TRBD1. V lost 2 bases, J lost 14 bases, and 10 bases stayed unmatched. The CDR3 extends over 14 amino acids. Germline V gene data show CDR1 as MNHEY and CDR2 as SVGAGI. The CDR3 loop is CASSYSPDRGLETF. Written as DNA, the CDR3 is TGTGCCAGCAGTTACAGTCCGGACAGGGGGCTAGAAACCTTC.

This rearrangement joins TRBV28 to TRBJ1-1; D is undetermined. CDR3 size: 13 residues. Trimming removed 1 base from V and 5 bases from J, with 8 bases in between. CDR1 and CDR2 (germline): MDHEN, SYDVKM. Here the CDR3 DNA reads TGTGCCAGCAGTTTATACACAAGGACTGAAGCTTTCTTT. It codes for CASSLYTRTEAFF. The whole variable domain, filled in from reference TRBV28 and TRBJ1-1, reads DVKVTQSSRYLVKRTGEKVFLECVQDMDHENMFWYRQDPGLGLRLIYFSYDVKMKEKGDIPEGYSVSREKKERFSLILESASTNQTSMYLCASSLYTRTEAFFGQGTRLTVV.

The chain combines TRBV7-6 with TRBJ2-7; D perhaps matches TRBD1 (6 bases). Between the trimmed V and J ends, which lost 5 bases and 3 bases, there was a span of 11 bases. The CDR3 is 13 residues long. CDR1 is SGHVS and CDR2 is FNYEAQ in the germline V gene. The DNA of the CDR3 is TGTGCCAGCAGCGCACCAGGGGACTACGAGCAGTACGTC. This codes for CASSAPGDYEQYV.

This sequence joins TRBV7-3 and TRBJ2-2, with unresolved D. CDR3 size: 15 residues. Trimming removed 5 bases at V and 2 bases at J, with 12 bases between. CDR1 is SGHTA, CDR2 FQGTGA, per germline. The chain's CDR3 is CASSHRVGNTGELFF. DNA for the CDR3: TGTGCCAGCAGCCATAGGGTGGGAAACACCGGGGAGCTGTTTTTT.

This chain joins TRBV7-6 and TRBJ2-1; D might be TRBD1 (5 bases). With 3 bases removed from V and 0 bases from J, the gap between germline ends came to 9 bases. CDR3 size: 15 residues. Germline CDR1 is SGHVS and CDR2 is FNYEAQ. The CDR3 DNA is TGTGCCAGCAGCTTTCGACAGAACTCCTACAATGAGCAGTTCTTC. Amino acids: CASSFRQNSYNEQFF.

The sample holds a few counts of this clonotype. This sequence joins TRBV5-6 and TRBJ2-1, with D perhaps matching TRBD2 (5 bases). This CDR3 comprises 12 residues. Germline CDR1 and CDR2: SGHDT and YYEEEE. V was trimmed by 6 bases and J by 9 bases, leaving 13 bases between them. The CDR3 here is CASTNAGGEQFF. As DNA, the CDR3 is TGTGCCAGCACCAATGCTGGAGGTGAGCAGTTCTTC.

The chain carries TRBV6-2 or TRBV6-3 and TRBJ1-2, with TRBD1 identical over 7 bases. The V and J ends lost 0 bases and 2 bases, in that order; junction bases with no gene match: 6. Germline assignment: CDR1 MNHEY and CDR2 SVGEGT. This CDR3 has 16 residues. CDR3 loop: CASSYSKDRENYGYTF. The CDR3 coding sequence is TGTGCCAGCAGTTACTCGAAAGACAGGGAGAACTATGGCTACACCTTC.

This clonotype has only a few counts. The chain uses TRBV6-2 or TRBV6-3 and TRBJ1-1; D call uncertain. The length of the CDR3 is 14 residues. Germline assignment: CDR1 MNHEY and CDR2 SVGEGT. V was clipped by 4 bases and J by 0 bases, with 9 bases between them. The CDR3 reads CASSSYGLNTEAFF. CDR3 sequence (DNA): TGTGCCAGCAGTTCTTACGGCTTGAACACTGAAGCTTTCTTT.

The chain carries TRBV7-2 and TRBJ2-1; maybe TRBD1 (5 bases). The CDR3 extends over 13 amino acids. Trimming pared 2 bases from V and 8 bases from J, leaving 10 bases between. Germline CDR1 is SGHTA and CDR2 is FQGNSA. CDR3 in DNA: TGTGCCAGCAGCTTAATCAGGGTCCATGAGCAGTTCTTC. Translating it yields CASSLIRVHEQFF. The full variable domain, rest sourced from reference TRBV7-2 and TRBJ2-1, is GAGVSQSPSNKVTEKGKDVELRCDPISGHTALYWYRQSLGQGLEFLIYFQGNSAPDKSGLPSDRFSAERTGGSVSTLTIQRTQQEDSAVYLCASSLIRVHEQFFGPGTRLTVL.